This TCR beta chain was captured by sequencing in a study of cytomegalovirus exposure and HLA in healthy donors. The PCR contained 60 Vbeta and 13 Jbeta primers. Source study methods: About 88 million unique TCR beta chains, roughly 11 million of them shared, were counted by a later analysis. The protocol was immunoSEQ multiplex PCR, while the TCRdb copy is restricted to in-frame clones and leaves out a portion. Clone size and the V and J calls come from that table; the DNA yielded D and trimming. The data contain roughly 67,000 clones, roughly 80% of them singletons. The V and J ends lost 4 bases and 9 bases, in that order; junction bases with no gene match: 19. The CDR3 sequence is 17 residues long. Germline V lookup: CDR1 SGHDN, CDR2 FVKESK.

This TCR was sampled from a woman under 40 in good health and CMV-seronegative. The chain is built from TRBV14 and TRBJ2-7, with 9 bases matching TRBD2. Sequenced sample: PBMCs. CDR3 DNA sequence: TGTGCCAGCAGCCCAGGTGGGGTGCGTAGCGGGGGAGAGGTGCAGTACTTC. Encoded protein: CASSPGGVRSGGEVQYF.